What follows are 26 T cell receptor beta chains derived from one specimen sequenced in a study of T cells in Graves' hyperthyroidism and ophthalmopathy. Authors of the study amplified TCR beta CDR3 regions from RNA transcripts. The study used the HTBI primer set for a first-round RT-PCR of the TCR CDR3. Each CDR3 protein is one row after TCRdb ran MiXCR on the multiplex PCR reads. This sample has about 520,000 distinct CDR3 sequences, with roughly a quarter found just once. Sequencing was done on a sample of blood. The origin of the receptors is a woman aged 30 to 39 with Graves' ophthalmopathy.

This clonotype came up a few times. This chain connects TRBV5-1 to TRBJ2-5; TRBD2 matches 7 bases. V lost 1 base to trimming and J lost 3 bases; unmatched junction nucleotides: 3. Looked up from germline, CDR1 is SGHRS and CDR2 is YFSETQ. CDR3 length equals 14 residues. The CDR3 here is CASSLPGGKETQYF. CDR3 DNA sequence: TGCGCCAGCAGCTTGCCCGGGGGGAAAGAGACCCAGTACTTC.

The V and J genes are TRBV12-3 or TRBV12-4 and TRBJ1-1, with TRBD1 as a possible D gene (6 bases). Between the trimmed V and J ends, which lost 8 bases and 2 bases, there was a span of 18 bases. The CDR3 has 15 residues. The CDR3 loop reads CASLRDGDINTEAFF. In DNA, the CDR3 is TGTGCCAGCTTAAGGGATGGGGACATTAACACTGAAGCTTTCTTT.

Many counts were recorded for this clonotype. V usage is TRBV6-1 and J usage is TRBJ1-2, with TRBD1 as a possible D gene (6 bases). Germline CDR1 MNHNS, CDR2 SASEGT. CDR3 length: 16 amino acids. V lost 1 base and J 5 bases, leaving 17 bases between the germline ends. CDR3 protein: CASSEGPQGSGYGYTF. In DNA form, the CDR3 reads TGTGCCAGCAGTGAAGGACCACAGGGTTCCGGGTATGGCTACACCTTC.

V gene TRBV11-2 combines with J gene TRBJ2-5; D tentatively fits TRBD1 or TRBD2 (5 bases each). The germline V gene has CDR1 SGHAT and CDR2 FQNNGV. CDR3 length: 14 amino acids. V shed 4 bases and J shed 6 bases, with 15 bases lying between them. In DNA, the CDR3 is TGTGCCAGCAGCTCCAATACTCGGGGACAGACCCAGTACTTC. Amino acids: CASSSNTRGQTQYF.

The chain couples TRBV25-1 to TRBJ2-5; TRBD1 aligns across 9 bases. The V segment lost 6 bases and the J segment 5 bases; nucleotides outside the gene matches: 7. The CDR3 spans 14 residues. The germline gives CDR1 MGHDK, CDR2 SYGVNS. The CDR3 region has the DNA TGTGCCAGCAGCTGGACAGGGGCCCTGGAGACCCAGTACTTC. Translated: CASSWTGALETQYF.

In its sample, this clonotype was seen a few times. The chain joins TRBV6-5 to TRBJ1-1, with 8 bases aligning to TRBD1. The CDR3 consists of 15 residues. J was trimmed by 2 bases and V by 2 bases; bases with no gene match: 4. Germline assignment: CDR1 MNHEY and CDR2 SVGAGI. DNA for the CDR3: TGTGCCAGCAGTTACCCGGGACAGGCCAACACTGAAGCTTTCTTT. Its protein product is CASSYPGQANTEAFF.

Ten or more counts support this clonotype. This chain links TRBV28 with TRBJ1-6; D is undetermined. Trimming took off 6 bases at V and 6 bases at J, with 15 bases between the two ends. This CDR3 spans 15 amino acids. The germline V gene encodes CDR1 MDHEN and CDR2 SYDVKM. In DNA form, the CDR3 reads TGTGCCAGCAGGCCCCAACAGTGGACTAATTCACCCCTCCACTTT. This codes for CASRPQQWTNSPLHF.

This clonotype was detected ten times or more. The rearrangement joins TRBV6-4 to TRBJ1-5; D is ambiguous. Germline CDR1 is MRHNA and CDR2 is SNTAGT. The germline V and J ends were trimmed by 4 bases and 7 bases, with 11 bases remaining between them. CDR3 size: 13 residues. CDR3 in amino acids: CASSALVGQPQHF. For the CDR3, the DNA is TGTGCCAGCAGTGCTCTTGTGGGCCAGCCCCAGCATTTT.

This clonotype was recorded at least ten times. The rearrangement links TRBV4-2 to TRBJ2-7, with unresolved D. The CDR3 has 15 amino acids. V lost 0 bases to trimming and J lost 1 base, with 10 bases between them. Germline lookup yields CDR1 LGHNA and CDR2 YNFKEQ. The CDR3 DNA is TGTGCCAGCAGCCAAGAAAGTAGTACGTCCTACGAGCAGTACTTC. Amino acid sequence: CASSQESSTSYEQYF.

This clonotype has ten or more counts. The V and J genes are TRBV6-1 and TRBJ1-5, with 9 nucleotides matching TRBD1. The CDR3 covers 17 residues. From germline, CDR1 is MNHNS and CDR2 SASEGT. Trimming took 2 bases from V and 0 from J; bases not matched to a gene: 5. The CDR3 spells CASSEPGQGYSNQPQHF. CDR3 coding DNA: TGTGCCAGCAGTGAACCGGGACAGGGTTATAGCAATCAGCCCCAGCATTTT.

The J gene is TRBJ2-2, the V gene TRBV29-1; 10 nucleotides agree with TRBD1. The CDR3 spans 14 residues. Germline V gene lookup returns CDR1 SQVTM and CDR2 ANQGSEA. V gave up 7 bases and J gave up 7 bases; unmatched junction bases: 9. Written as DNA, the CDR3 is TGCAGCGGGCGACAGGGGGCTCGGGACGGGGAGCTGTTTTTT. Encoded protein: CSGRQGARDGELFF.

This clonotype was seen ten or more times. The chain links TRBV5-5 to TRBJ2-2, with D uncertain. V gave up 1 base and J gave up 3 bases, with 13 bases separating them. The CDR3 is 16 residues long. CDR1 is SGHKS and CDR2 is YYEKEE in the germline V gene (reference sequence). The CDR3: CASSLLYRVDTGELFF. CDR3 DNA: TGTGCCAGCAGCTTGTTGTATCGGGTTGACACCGGGGAGCTGTTTTTT.

The chain combines TRBV7-2 with TRBJ1-2; 7 positions agree with TRBD1. CDR1 is SGHTA and CDR2 is FQGNSA in the germline V gene. The CDR3 runs to 13 residues. J lost 8 bases, V lost 5 bases, and 8 bases had no gene match. The CDR3 DNA follows: TGTGCCAGCAGCAACCAACAGGGGCGCGGCTACACCTTC. Amino acids: CASSNQQGRGYTF.

In its sample, this clonotype was seen many times. This chain joins TRBV2 and TRBJ2-5; possible D gene TRBD1, 5 bases. The germline gives CDR1 SNHLY, CDR2 FYNNEI. Trimming pared 6 bases from V and 5 bases from J, leaving 13 bases between. This CDR3 region has 13 residues. The CDR3 reads CASRAGFSETQYF. The DNA of the CDR3 is TGTGCCAGCAGAGCAGGGTTTTCGGAGACCCAGTACTTC.

V gene TRBV6-2 or TRBV6-3 combines with J gene TRBJ2-2, with D perhaps matching TRBD2 (5 bases). V was shortened by 5 bases and J by 2 bases, with 9 bases between the two germline ends. Germline assignment: CDR1 MNHEY and CDR2 SVGEGT. The CDR3 runs to 14 residues. The DNA of the CDR3 is TGTGCCAGCAGTGATCTAGCCAACACCGGGGAGCTGTTTTTT. Protein sequence: CASSDLANTGELFF.

This clonotype was counted only a few times. CDR3 protein: CASSVNSGREQETQYF. The CDR3 nucleotides are TGCGCCAGCAGTGTGAATAGCGGGAGGGAACAAGAGACCCAGTACTTC. The chain links TRBV10-2 to TRBJ2-5, with TRBD2 identical over 11 bases. The junction had 6 bases not matched to a gene; V was cut back by 4 bases and J by 2 bases. The CDR3 contains 16 residues. Germline-derived CDR1 and CDR2 are WSHSY and SAAADI.

At least ten counts were recorded for this clonotype. V is TRBV6-5 and J is TRBJ1-3; TRBD1 aligns across 8 bases. The V gene end was trimmed by 0 bases and the J gene end by 4 bases; junction bases not matched to a gene: 5. Germline V gene data show CDR1 as MNHEY and CDR2 as SVGAGI. The CDR3 sequence is 16 residues long. The chain's CDR3 is CASSYSNQGAGNTIYF. The CDR3 DNA sequence: TGTGCCAGCAGTTACTCGAATCAGGGGGCGGGAAACACCATATATTTT.

This clonotype was counted at least ten times. The chain couples TRBV20-1 to TRBJ2-7, with D possibly matching TRBD2 (6 bases). CDR1 is DFQATT, CDR2 SNEGSKA, per germline (reference sequence). This CDR3 region has 14 residues. Trimming took off 3 bases at V and 3 bases at J, with 15 bases between the two ends. The CDR3 protein is CSARGWRGFYEQYF. In DNA form, the CDR3 reads TGCAGTGCTAGGGGCTGGAGGGGCTTCTACGAGCAGTACTTC.

This clonotype was counted at least ten times. The chain combines TRBV6-5 with TRBJ2-7, with D possibly matching TRBD2 (6 bases). V was shortened by 0 bases and J by 7 bases, with 16 bases between the two germline ends. CDR1 and CDR2 (germline): MNHEY, SVGAGI. The CDR3 is 15 amino acids. CDR3: CASSYSEGLVGEQYF. CDR3 DNA sequence: TGTGCCAGCAGTTACTCGGAGGGGCTGGTAGGGGAGCAGTACTTC.

This clonotype was seen ten or more times. This sequence joins TRBV2 and TRBJ1-5; no definite D call. Germline CDR1 reads SNHLY; CDR2 reads FYNNEI. CDR3 length equals 12 residues. Trimming removed 8 bases from V and 3 bases from J, with 8 bases in between. In DNA, the CDR3 is TGTGCCAGCTCCCCCTTCAATCAGCCCCAGCATTTT. Protein sequence: CASSPFNQPQHF.

This clonotype was seen many times. This chain joins TRBV7-2 and TRBJ2-5; possible D gene TRBD1, 5 bases. Trimming took 2 bases from V and 5 from J, leaving 9 bases between them. The germline CDR1 and CDR2 sequences are SGHTA and FQGNSA. The CDR3 is 13 residues long. As DNA, the CDR3 is TGTGCCAGCAGCTTAAGGGGAACGGAGACCCAGTACTTC. It is translated as CASSLRGTETQYF.

Only a few counts were recorded for this clonotype. The chain combines TRBV25-1 with TRBJ1-2; D ambiguous. This CDR3 region has 13 residues. V was trimmed by 5 bases and J by 4 bases, leaving 11 bases between them. Per germline, CDR1 MGHDK and CDR2 SYGVNS. The CDR3 DNA follows: TGTGCCAGCAGTACAATTCGGACCTATGGCTACACCTTC. Translated, it gives CASSTIRTYGYTF.

There are many counts of this clonotype. The rearrangement uses TRBV7-8 and TRBJ2-5, with no clear D. The CDR3 runs to 13 residues. The germline V gene has CDR1 SGHVS and CDR2 FQNEAQ. V was clipped by 3 bases and J by 2 bases, with 7 bases between them. The chain's CDR3 is CASSFGVQETQYF. The CDR3 bases are TGTGCCAGCAGCTTTGGGGTACAAGAGACCCAGTACTTC.

In its sample, this clonotype was seen many times. This chain joins TRBV2 and TRBJ2-7; 7 nucleotides align to TRBD2. Germline V CDR1 and CDR2: SNHLY, FYNNEI. The ends lost 7 bases at V and 0 bases at J; junction bases unmatched: 3. This CDR3 has 13 residues. The CDR3 nucleotides are TGTGCCAGCACCTGGGGGGGCTCCTACGAGCAGTACTTC. Amino acid sequence: CASTWGGSYEQYF.

The sample holds many counts of this clonotype. The junction and the germline gene differ at one end; a read error may be behind it. The chain is built from TRBV12-3 or TRBV12-4 and TRBJ2-4; D gene uncertain. The CDR3 totals 15 residues. Written as DNA, the CDR3 is TGTGCCAGCAGTCTTTCACATCTCGCCAAAAACATTAAGTACTTC. It is translated as CASSLSHLAKNIKYF.

This clonotype was counted once. The CDR3 bases are TGTGCCAGCAGCATATCGCAGGGGACCTCGTATGGCTACACCTTC. It yields the protein CASSISQGTSYGYTF. V and J are TRBV7-9 and TRBJ1-2; tentatively, D is TRBD1 (6 bases). CDR3 length: 15 residues. Trimming took 5 bases from V and 5 from J, leaving 18 bases between them. Germline CDR1 is SEHNR and CDR2 is FQNEAQ (reference sequence).